This T cell receptor (beta chain) was obtained from a study of T cell responses to AZD1222 COVID-19 vaccine (dated by TCRdb to the early 2020s). Describing the broader study: AZD1222 recipients with second doses at about 4 weeks or about 12 weeks were pooled, because spike-specific TCR depth and breadth did not differ between schedules. Enrollment into the trials was organized by age into subgroups of 18-55, 56-69 and 70-plus years, and those subgroups contained approximately 150, 30 and 60 TCR-sequenced participants, respectively. A total of around 240 trial participants underwent TCR sequencing, of whom about 200 had received two doses of AZD1222 and some 26 had received two doses of the MenACWY control vaccine. Summary of the overall study and its limitations: Reportedly, close to half of the unique spike-specific TCRs recognized epitopes lying outside the regions that are mutated in the B.1.351 and B.1.1.7 variants. Spike-specific TCR breadth and depth rose significantly after two AZD1222 doses compared with day 0 and with MenACWY recipients. Participants were mostly white British, with more females than males. The authors suggested clonal diversity may have been underestimated. CD4 TCRs associated with the vaccine covered the entire spike protein, and the dominant responses were in regions 160-218 and 743-854. Because no day 14 peak-response samples were available, the repertoires could be characterized only after the peak T cell response. Conclusions about previously exposed vaccinees were limited because only six or seven AZD1222 recipients were SARS-CoV-2 seropositive at baseline. In the small 56-69-year group, the increase in depth fell short of significance, most likely because of low power.

The time point label for this specimen denotes: baseline before first vaccination. The vaccinee samples were drawn from two UK trials, COV001 and COV002, one of which was a single-blind randomized controlled phase 2/3 trial testing AZD1222 (ChAdOx1 nCoV-19) in healthy adults. For TCRbeta chain sequencing, PBMC samples from trial participants were taken at day 0 and at day 28 after the second dose. Regarding this clone: The antigen it binds to is not known. Base quality data are lacking; no much larger clone is found one base away.

V and J lose 2 bases and 8 bases, and a span of 15 bases separates them. For CDR1 and CDR2, the germline V gene lists MNHNS and SASEGT. Reading from cysteine to phenylalanine, the CDR3 counts 14 amino acids. This entry keeps only the CDR3 DNA: 42 bases, framed from base 1. The CDR3 regions of human TCRbeta chains were analyzed by immunosequencing. In the paper's pipeline: TCRs in the repertoires were compared against a reference library of SARS-CoV-2-specific TCRs that had been generated with the MIRA antigen-specificity platform. Breadth was defined as the fraction of unique TCRs that were SARS-CoV-2-associated. Depth was defined as the fraction of total T cells that were SARS-CoV-2-associated. Using the MIRA data, each spike-specific TCR was mapped to the spike region that the TCR reacts to and placed in a CD4 or CD8 class. Log10-transformed breadth and depth values were compared by one-way ANOVA with Sidak's multiple comparisons tests. As stored in TCRdb, this immuneACCESS dataset retains in-frame rearrangements with V and J assigned. A fraction of the clones does not appear; measured against another copy, unresolved V genes explain less than half of the discrepancy, and the remainder lacks a known reason. The DNA gave D and trimming, while V, J and clone size come from that table. Within this sample are some 130,000 clones, with over 75% of them counted one time only. In total, the top ten clones hold approximately 20% of the sample.

The rearranged chain carries TRBV6-1 and TRBJ1-1; the D gene remains uncertain. The material sequenced was peripheral blood, taken on day 0 of AZD1222 vaccination. The sequence derives from an adult in good health. The encoded CDR3 is CASSEMTGRIEAFF. The DNA is as follows: TGTGCCAGCAGTGAAATGACGGGAAGGATCGAAGCTTTCTTT.